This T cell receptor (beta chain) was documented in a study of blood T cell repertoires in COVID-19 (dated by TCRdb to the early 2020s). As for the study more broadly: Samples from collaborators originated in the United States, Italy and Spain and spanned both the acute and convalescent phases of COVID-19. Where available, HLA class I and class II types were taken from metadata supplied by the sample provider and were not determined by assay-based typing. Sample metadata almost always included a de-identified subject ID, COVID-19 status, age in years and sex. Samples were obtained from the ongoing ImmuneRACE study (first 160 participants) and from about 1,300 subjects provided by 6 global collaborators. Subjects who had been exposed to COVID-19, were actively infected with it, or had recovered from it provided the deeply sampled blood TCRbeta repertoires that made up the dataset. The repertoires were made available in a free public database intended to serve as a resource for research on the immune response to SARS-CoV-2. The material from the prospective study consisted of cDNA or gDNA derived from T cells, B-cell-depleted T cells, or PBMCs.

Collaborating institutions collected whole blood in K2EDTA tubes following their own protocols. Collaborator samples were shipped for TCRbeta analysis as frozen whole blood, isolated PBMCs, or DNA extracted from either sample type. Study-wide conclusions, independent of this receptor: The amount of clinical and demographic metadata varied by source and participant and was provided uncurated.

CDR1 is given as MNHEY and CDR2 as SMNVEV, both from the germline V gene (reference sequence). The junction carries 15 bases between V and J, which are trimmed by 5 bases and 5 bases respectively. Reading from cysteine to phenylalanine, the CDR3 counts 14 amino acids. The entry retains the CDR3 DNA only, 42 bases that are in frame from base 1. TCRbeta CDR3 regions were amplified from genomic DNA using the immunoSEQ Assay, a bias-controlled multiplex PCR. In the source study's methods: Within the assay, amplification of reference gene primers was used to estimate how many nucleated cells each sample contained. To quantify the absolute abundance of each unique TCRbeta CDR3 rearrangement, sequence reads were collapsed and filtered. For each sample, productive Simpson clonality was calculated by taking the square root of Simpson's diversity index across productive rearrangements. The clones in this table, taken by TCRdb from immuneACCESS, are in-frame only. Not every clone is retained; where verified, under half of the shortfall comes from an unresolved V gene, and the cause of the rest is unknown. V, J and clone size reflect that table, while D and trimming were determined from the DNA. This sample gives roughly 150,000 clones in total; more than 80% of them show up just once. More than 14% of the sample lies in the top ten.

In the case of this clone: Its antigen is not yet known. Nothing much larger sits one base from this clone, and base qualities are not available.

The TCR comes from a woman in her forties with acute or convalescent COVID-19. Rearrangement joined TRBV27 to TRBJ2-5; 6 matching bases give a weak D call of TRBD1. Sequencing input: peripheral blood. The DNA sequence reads TGTGCCAGCAGTCCGTCGACAGGATGGGAGACCCAGTACTTC. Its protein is CASSPSTGWETQYF.